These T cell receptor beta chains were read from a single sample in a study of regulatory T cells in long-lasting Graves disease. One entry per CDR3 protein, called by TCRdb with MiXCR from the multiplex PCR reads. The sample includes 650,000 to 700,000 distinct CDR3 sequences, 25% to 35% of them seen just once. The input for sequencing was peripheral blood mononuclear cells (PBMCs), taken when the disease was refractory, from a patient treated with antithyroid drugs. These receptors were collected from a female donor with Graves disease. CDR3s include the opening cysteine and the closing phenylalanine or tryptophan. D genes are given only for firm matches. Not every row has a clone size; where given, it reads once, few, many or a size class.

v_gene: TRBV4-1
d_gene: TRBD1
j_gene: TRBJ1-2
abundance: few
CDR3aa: CASSDDRAPGYTF
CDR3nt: TGCGCCAGCAGTGACGACAGGGCCCCTGGCTACACCTTC

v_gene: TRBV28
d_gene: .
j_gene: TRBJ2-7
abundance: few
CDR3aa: CASSPVARRSYEQYF
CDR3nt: TGTGCCAGCAGCCCCGTCGCTCGGCGCTCCTACGAGCAGTACTTC

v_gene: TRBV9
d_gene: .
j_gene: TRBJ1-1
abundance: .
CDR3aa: CASSPHGGANTEAFF
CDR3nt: TGTGCCAGCAGCCCCCACGGGGGGGCGAACACTGAAGCTTTCTTT

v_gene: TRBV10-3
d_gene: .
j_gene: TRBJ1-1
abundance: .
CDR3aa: CVSPERQGSYEAFF
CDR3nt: TGTGTCTCCCCCGAAAGGCAGGGGAGCTACGAAGCTTTCTTT

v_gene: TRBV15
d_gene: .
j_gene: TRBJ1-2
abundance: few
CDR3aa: CATSRVPVYGYTF
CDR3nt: TGTGCCACCAGCAGAGTCCCAGTCTATGGCTACACCTTC

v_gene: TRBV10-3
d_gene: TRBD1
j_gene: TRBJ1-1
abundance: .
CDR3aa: CATGQGADEAFF
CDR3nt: TGTGCCACGGGACAGGGGGCTGATGAAGCTTTCTTT

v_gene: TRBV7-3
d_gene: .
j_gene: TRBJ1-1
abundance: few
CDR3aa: CASRTRRARPGAEAFF
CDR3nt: TGTGCCAGCAGAACCAGGAGGGCCAGGCCGGGGGCTGAAGCTTTCTTT

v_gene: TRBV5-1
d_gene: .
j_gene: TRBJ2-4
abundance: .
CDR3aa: CASSLVGTGAKNIQYF
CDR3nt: TGCGCCAGCAGCTTGGTGGGGACTGGGGCCAAAAACATTCAGTACTTC

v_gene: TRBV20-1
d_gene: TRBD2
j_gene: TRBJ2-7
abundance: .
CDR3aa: CSAARAGEYEQYF
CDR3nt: TGCAGTGCGGCCCGAGCGGGAGAATACGAGCAGTACTTC

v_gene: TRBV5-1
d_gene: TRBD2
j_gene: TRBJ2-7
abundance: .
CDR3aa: CAGSLRGLAAYEQYF
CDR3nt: TGCGCCGGCAGCTTGCGGGGACTAGCAGCATACGAGCAGTACTTC

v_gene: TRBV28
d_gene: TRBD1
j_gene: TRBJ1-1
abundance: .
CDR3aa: CASSLPGQDNTEAFF
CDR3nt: TGTGCCAGCAGTTTACCGGGACAGGATAACACTGAAGCTTTCTTT

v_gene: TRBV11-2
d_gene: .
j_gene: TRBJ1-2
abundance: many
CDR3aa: CASSLDGGADGYTF
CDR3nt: TGTGCCAGCAGCCTAGACGGGGGCGCGGATGGCTACACCTTC

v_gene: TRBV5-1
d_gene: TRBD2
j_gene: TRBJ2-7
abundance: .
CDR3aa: CASSLDRTSSYEQYF
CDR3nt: TGCGCCAGCAGCTTGGATCGGACTAGCTCCTACGAGCAGTACTTC

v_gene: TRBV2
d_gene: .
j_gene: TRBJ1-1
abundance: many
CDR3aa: CASSGEITEAFF
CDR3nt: TGTGCCAGTTCAGGGGAGATCACTGAAGCTTTCTTT

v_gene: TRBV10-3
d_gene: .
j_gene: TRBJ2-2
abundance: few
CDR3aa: CAISESTMTGELFF
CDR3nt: TGTGCCATCAGTGAGTCGACTATGACCGGGGAGCTGTTTTTT

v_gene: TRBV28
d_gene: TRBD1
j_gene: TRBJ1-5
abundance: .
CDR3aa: CASSSNDRAGNQPQHF
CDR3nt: TGTGCCAGCAGTTCTAACGACAGGGCCGGCAATCAGCCCCAGCATTTT

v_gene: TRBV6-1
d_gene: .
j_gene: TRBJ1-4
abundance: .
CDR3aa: CASSEASGRMHEKLLF
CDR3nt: TGTGCCAGCAGTGAAGCCTCGGGCAGAATGCATGAAAAACTGCTTTTT

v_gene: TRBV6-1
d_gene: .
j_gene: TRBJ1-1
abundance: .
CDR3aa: CASSEVMRAEAFF
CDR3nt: TGTGCCAGCAGTGAAGTTATGAGGGCTGAAGCTTTCTTT

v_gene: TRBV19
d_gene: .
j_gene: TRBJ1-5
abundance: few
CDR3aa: CASNPARGADQPQHF
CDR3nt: TGTGCCAGTAACCCGGCGCGGGGGGCAGATCAGCCCCAGCATTTT

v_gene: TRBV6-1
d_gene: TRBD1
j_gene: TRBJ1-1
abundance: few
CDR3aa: CASSPGQGVTEAFF
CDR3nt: TGTGCCAGCAGTCCGGGACAGGGAGTCACTGAAGCTTTCTTT

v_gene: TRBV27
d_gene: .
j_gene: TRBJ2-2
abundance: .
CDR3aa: CASRIAGSPGELFF
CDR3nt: TGTGCCAGCAGGATCGCTGGTAGTCCCGGGGAGCTGTTTTTT

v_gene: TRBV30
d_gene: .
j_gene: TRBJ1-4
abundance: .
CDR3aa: CAWSAWETGDEKPFF
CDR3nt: TGTGCCTGGAGTGCTTGGGAGACGGGCGATGAAAAACCGTTTTTT

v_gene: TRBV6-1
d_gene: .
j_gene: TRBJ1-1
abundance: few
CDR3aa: CASRASGGLNTEAFF
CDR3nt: TGTGCCAGCAGGGCCAGCGGGGGGTTGAACACTGAAGCTTTCTTT

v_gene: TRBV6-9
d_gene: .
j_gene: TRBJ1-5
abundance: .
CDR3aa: CASSSGRGGNQPQHF
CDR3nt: TGTGCCAGCAGTTCCGGACGGGGGGGCAATCAGCCCCAGCATTTT

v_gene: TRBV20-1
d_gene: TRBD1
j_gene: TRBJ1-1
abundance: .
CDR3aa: CSARRQGAGTEAFF
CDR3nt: TGCAGTGCTAGAAGACAGGGGGCTGGCACTGAAGCTTTCTTT

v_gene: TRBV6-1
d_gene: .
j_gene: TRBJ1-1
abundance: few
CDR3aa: CASGNREYAFF
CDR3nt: TGTGCCAGCGGGAACAGGGAGTACGCTTTCTTT

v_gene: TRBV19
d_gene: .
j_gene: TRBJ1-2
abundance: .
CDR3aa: CASNSGNLGYTF
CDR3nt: TGTGCCAGTAATTCCGGGAACCTTGGCTACACCTTC

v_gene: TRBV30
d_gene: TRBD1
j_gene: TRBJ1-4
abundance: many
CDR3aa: CAWRTGEGNEKLFF
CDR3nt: TGTGCCTGGAGAACAGGGGAGGGGAATGAAAAACTGTTTTTT

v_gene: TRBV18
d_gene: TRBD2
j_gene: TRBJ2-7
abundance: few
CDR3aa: CASSPRQTSGSGEQYF
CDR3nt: TGTGCCAGCTCACCACGCCAGACTAGCGGGAGTGGCGAGCAGTACTTC

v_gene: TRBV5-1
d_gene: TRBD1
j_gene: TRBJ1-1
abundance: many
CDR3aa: CASRQGRSTEAFF
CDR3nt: TGTGCCAGCAGACAGGGACGGAGCACTGAAGCTTTCTTT

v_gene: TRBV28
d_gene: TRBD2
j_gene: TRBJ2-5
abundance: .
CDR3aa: CASRGTSGSPETQYF
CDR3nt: TGTGCCAGCAGGGGGACTAGCGGGAGCCCAGAGACCCAGTACTTC

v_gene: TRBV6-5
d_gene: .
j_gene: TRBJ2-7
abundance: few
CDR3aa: CASSSTGSTLGQYF
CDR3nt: TGTGCCAGCAGTTCAACCGGGTCGACCCTCGGGCAGTACTTC

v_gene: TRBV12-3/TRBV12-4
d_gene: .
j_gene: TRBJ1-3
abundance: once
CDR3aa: CASSLAQGSGDTIYF
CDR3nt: TGTGCCAGCAGTTTAGCGCAGGGATCCGGAGACACCATATATTTT

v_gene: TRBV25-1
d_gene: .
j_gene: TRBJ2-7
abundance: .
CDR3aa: CASSDPLAREQYF
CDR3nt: TGTGCCAGCAGTGACCCCCTCGCTCGCGAGCAGTACTTC

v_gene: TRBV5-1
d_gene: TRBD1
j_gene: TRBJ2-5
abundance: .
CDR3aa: CASSLEGQDFQETQYF
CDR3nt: TGCGCCAGCAGCTTGGAGGGACAGGATTTCCAAGAGACCCAGTACTTC